The clone carrying this T cell receptor (beta chain) was picked up a small number of times. Its antigen is unknown. Two oligonucleotides, mixed equimolar, formed the beta constant-region primer covering TRBC1 and TRBC2. The ligated cDNA underwent four PCR rounds using SP2 and nested alpha and beta constant-region primers. MiXCR, applied by TCRdb to the UMI-ligation and nested PCR reads, yields one record per CDR3 protein. This sample carries under 150,000 distinct CDR3 sequences, approximately 20% of them seen once, and the ten largest clones take roughly 0.6%. The CDR3 spans 15 residues. Trimming took off 7 bases at V and 8 bases at J, with 21 bases between the two ends. Germline V CDR1 and CDR2: MDHEN, SYDVKM. This entry is derived from a study of naive and memory T cell subsets. Broader study findings: Naive repertoires, especially CD8, held a few larger clonotypes, possibly memory cells re-expressing CD45RA.

The receptor's source is a human donor in good health. Sequencing was carried out using naive CD8+ T cells from blood. This chain uses TRBV28 with TRBJ2-1; TRBD2 is a possible D gene (8 bases). As DNA, the CDR3 is TGTGCCAGCACCCGGGAGGGGGCGTCTTTCGATGAGCAGTTCTTC. It encodes CASTREGASFDEQFF.